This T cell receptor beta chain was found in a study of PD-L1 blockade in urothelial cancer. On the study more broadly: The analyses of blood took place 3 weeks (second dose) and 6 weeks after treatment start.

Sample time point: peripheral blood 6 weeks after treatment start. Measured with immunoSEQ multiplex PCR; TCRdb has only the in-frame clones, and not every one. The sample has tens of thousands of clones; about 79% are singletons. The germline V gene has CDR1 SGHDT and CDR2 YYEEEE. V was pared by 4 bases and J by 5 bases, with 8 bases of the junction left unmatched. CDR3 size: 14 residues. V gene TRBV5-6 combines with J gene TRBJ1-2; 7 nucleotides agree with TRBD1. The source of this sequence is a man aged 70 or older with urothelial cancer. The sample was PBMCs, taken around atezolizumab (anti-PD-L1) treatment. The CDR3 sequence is CASSTWDSLYGYTF. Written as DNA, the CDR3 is TGTGCCAGCAGCACTTGGGACAGTCTTTATGGCTACACCTTC.